This T cell receptor beta chain was profiled in a study of PD-L1 blockade in urothelial cancer. Study-wide background: Researchers found blood samples held a median of approximately 150,000 T cells.

Indicated time point: pretreatment peripheral blood. Germline assignment: CDR1 LNHDA and CDR2 SQIVND (reference sequence). Losses at the gene ends were 5 bases for V and 4 bases for J; bases not matched to a gene: 4. The CDR3 contains 16 residues. Generated by immunoSEQ multiplex PCR, the TCRdb table keeps only in-frame clones and is missing some. This sample has around 100,000 clones, with around 86% found just once. V and J are TRBV19 and TRBJ2-5; 16 bases agree with TRBD2. This receptor was identified in a man between 60 and 70 years old with urothelial cancer. Sequencing was performed on PBMCs, taken around atezolizumab (anti-PD-L1) treatment. The CDR3 DNA is TGTGCCAGTAGTGCGGGACTAGCGGGAGGGACAGAGACCCAGTACTTC. This gives the protein CASSAGLAGGTETQYF.